This T cell receptor (beta chain) was sequenced for a study of blood T cell repertoires in COVID-19. Study details: The United States, Italy and Spain were the sources of the acute and convalescent COVID-19 samples. The analysed material was cDNA or gDNA that came from T cells, B-cell-depleted T cells, or PBMCs.

Germline CDR1 is SEHNR and CDR2 is FQNEAQ (reference sequence). The CDR3 is 14 amino acids. Trimming removed 6 bases from V and 2 bases from J, with 11 bases in between. Per the original methods: Estimated nucleated cell counts came from reference gene primer amplification. The assay was immunoSEQ multiplex PCR, and TCRdb's table has in-frame clones only and misses some. The V and J calls and clone size come from that table; D and trimming were worked out from the DNA. The profile shows tens of thousands of clones, almost 90% of them singletons. The gene calls are TRBV7-9 and TRBJ1-3; D unresolved. The sample taken for sequencing was peripheral blood. The source of this sequence is a man aged 55-75 years with acute or convalescent COVID-19. This chain's CDR3 is CASRGDMAGNTIYF. In nucleotides, the CDR3 is TGTGCCAGCAGGGGAGACATGGCTGGAAACACCATATATTTT.